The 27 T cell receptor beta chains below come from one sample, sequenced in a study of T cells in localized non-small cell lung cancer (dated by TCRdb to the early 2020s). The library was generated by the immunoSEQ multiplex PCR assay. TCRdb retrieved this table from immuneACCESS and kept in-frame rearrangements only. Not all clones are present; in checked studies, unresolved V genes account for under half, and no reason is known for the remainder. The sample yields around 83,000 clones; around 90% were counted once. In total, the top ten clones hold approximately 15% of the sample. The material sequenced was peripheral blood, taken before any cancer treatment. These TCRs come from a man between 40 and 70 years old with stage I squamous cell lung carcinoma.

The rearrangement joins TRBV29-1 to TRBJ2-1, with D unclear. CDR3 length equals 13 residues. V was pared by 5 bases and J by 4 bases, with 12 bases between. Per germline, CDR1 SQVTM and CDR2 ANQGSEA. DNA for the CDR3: TGCAGCGTTTGTCGGAGCTTATACAATGAGCAGTTCTTC. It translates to CSVCRSLYNEQFF.

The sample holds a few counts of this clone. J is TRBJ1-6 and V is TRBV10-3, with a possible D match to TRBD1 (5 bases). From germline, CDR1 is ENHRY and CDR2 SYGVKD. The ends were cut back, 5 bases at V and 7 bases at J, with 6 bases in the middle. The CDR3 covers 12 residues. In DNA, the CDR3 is TGTGCCATCAGTCAGGGAAATTCACCCCTCCACTTT. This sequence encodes CAISQGNSPLHF.

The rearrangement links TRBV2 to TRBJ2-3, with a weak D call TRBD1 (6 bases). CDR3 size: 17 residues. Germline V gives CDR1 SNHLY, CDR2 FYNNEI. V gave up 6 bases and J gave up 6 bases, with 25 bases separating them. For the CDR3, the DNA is TGTGCCAGCAGCCCTCGGCGGACAGTGAGGGGTGTGGATACGCAGTATTTT. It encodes CASSPRRTVRGVDTQYF.

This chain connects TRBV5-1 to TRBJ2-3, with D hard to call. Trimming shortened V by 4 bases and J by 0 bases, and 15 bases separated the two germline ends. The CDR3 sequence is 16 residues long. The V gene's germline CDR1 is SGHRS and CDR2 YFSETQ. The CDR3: CASSPLLTASTDTQYF. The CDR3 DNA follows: TGCGCCAGCAGCCCACTACTTACTGCTAGCACAGATACGCAGTATTTT.

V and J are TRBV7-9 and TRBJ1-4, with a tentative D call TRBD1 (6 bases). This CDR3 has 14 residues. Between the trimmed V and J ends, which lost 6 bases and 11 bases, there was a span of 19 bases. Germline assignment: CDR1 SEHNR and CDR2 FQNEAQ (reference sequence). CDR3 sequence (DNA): TGTGCCAGCAGTTTGTCGGGGGCGATTGTGAAACTGTTTTTT. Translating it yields CASSLSGAIVKLFF.

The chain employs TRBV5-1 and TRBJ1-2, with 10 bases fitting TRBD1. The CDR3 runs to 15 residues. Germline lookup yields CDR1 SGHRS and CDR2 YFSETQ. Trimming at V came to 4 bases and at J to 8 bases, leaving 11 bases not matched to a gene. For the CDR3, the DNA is TGCGCCAGCAGCGTGATGACAGGGGGCGCAGTGGGCTACACCTTC. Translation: CASSVMTGGAVGYTF.

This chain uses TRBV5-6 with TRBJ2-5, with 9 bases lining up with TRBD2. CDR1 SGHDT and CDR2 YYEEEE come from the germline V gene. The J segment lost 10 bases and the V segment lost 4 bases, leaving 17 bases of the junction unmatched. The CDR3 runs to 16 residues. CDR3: CASSPGGTSLILGQYF. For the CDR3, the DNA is TGTGCCAGCAGCCCCGGGGGGACTAGCTTGATTCTGGGCCAGTACTTC.

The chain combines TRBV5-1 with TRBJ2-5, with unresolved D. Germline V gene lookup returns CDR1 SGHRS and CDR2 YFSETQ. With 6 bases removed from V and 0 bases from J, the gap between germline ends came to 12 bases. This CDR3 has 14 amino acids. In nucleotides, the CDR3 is TGCGCCAGCAAGGCGAATTCGTACCAAGAGACCCAGTACTTC. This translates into CASKANSYQETQYF.

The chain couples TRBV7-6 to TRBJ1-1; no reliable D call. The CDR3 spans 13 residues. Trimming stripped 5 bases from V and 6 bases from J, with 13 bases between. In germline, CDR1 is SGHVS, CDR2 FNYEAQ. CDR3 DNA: TGTGCCAGCAGCCCACAAATAACAGCTGAAGCTTTCTTT. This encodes CASSPQITAEAFF.

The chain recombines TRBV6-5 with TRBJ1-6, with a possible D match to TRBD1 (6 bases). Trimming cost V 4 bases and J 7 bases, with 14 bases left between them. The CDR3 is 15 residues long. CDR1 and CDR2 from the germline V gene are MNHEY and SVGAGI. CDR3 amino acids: CASSSADSRNSPLHF. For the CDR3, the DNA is TGTGCCAGCAGTTCCGCGGACAGTAGGAATTCACCCCTCCACTTT.

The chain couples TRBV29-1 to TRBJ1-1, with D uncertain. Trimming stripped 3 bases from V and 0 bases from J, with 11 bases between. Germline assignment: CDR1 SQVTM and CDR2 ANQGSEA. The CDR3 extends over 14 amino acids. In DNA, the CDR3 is TGCAGCGTTGAGAGGCAGACCATGAACACTGAAGCTTTCTTT. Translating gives CSVERQTMNTEAFF.

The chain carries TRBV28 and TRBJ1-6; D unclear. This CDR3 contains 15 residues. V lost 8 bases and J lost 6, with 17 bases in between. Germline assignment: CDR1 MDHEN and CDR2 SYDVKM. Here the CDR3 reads CASGSLRRSNSPLHF. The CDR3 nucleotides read TGTGCCAGCGGCTCTCTAAGGCGGTCTAATTCACCCCTCCACTTT.

The CDR3 spells CASSQVWDRGEQFF. CDR3 DNA: TGTGCCAGCAGCCAAGTGTGGGACAGGGGGGAGCAGTTCTTC. The chain combines TRBV4-2 with TRBJ2-1; 11 bases are shared with TRBD1. This CDR3 has 14 amino acids. The ends lost 1 base at V and 10 bases at J; junction bases unmatched: 3. Germline CDR1 reads LGHNA; CDR2 reads YNFKEQ.

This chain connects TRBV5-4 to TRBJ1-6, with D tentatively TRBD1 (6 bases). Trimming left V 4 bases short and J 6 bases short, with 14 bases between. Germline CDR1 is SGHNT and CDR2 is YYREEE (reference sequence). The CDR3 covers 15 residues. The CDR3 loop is CASSLDGTTNSPLHF. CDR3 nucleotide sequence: TGTGCCAGCAGCCTGGATGGGACAACTAATTCACCCCTCCACTTT.

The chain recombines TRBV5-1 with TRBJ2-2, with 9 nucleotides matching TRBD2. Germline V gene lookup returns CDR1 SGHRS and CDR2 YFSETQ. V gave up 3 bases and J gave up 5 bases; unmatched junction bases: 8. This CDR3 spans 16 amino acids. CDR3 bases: TGCGCCAGCAGCTCTTCCGGGACTAGCAGGACCGGGGAGCTGTTTTTT. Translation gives CASSSSGTSRTGELFF. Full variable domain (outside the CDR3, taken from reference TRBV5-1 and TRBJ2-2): KAGVTQTPRYLIKTRGQQVTLSCSPISGHRSVSWYQQTPGQGLQFLFEYFSETQRNKGNFPGRFSGRQFSNSRSEMNVSTLELGDSALYLCASSSSGTSRTGELFFGEGSRLTVL.

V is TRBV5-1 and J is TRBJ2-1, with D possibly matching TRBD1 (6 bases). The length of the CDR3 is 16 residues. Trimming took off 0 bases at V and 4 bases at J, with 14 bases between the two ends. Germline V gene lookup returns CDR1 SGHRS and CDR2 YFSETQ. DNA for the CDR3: TGCGCCAGCAGCTTGGAAGCAGGGGCGAGGTACAATGAGCAGTTCTTC. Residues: CASSLEAGARYNEQFF.

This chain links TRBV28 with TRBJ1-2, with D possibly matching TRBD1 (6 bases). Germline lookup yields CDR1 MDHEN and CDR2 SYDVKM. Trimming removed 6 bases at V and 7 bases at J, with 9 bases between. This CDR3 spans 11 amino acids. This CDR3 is CASSSGVGYTF. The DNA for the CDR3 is TGTGCCAGCAGCTCAGGGGTTGGCTACACCTTC.

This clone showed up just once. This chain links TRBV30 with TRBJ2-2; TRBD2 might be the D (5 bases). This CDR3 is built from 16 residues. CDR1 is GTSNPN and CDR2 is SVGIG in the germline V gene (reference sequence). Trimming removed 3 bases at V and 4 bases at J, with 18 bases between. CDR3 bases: TGTGCCTGGAGCGTGAGAGGAGGTGGAATCACCGGGGAGCTGTTTTTT. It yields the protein CAWSVRGGGITGELFF.

The CDR3 nucleotides read TGCGCCAGCAGCTTGGACCTTAACAGGGAAGGCCGCTCCTACAATGAGCAGTTCTTC. This encodes CASSLDLNREGRSYNEQFF. V is TRBV5-1 and J is TRBJ2-1; D possibly corresponds to TRBD1 (6 bases). Germline CDR1 SGHRS, CDR2 YFSETQ. V was trimmed by 0 bases and J by 0 bases, leaving 19 bases between them. CDR3 size: 19 residues.

This chain's CDR3 is CASSLGRGTAFF. CDR3 sequence (DNA): TGTGCCAGCAGCTTGGGCAGGGGGACAGCTTTCTTT. The chain links TRBV7-2 to TRBJ1-1; 7 bases are a match to TRBD1. CDR1 and CDR2 (germline): SGHTA, FQGNSA. The CDR3 contains 12 residues. The junction had 5 bases not matched to a gene; V was cut back by 3 bases and J by 10 bases.

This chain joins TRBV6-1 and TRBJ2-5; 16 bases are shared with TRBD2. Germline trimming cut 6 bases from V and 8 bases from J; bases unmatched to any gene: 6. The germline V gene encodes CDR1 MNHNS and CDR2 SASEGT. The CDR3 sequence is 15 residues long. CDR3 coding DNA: TGTGCCAGCAGCCCGGGACTAGCGGGGGGGGATACCCAGTACTTC. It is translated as CASSPGLAGGDTQYF.

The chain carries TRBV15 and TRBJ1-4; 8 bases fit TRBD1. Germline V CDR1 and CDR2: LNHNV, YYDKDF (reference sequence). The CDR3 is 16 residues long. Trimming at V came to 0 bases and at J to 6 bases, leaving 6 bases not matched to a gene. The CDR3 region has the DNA TGTGCCACCAGCAGAGACCCGGACAGGGAGTATGAAAAACTGTTTTTT. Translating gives CATSRDPDREYEKLFF.

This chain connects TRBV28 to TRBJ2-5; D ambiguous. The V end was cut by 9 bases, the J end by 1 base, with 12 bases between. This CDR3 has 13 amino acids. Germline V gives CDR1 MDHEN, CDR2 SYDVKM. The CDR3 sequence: CASRLQTQETQYF. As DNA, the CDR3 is TGTGCCAGTCGGCTACAGACCCAAGAGACCCAGTACTTC. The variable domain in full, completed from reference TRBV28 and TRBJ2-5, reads DVKVTQSSRYLVKRTGEKVFLECVQDMDHENMFWYRQDPGLGLRLIYFSYDVKMKEKGDIPEGYSVSREKKERFSLILESASTNQTSMYLCASRLQTQETQYFGPGTRLLVL.

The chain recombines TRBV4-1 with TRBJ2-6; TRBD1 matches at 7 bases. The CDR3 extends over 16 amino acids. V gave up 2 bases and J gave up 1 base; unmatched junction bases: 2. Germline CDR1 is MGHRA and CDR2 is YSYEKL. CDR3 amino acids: CASSQRQGSGANVLTF. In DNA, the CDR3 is TGCGCCAGCAGCCAACGACAGGGATCTGGGGCCAACGTCCTGACTTTC.

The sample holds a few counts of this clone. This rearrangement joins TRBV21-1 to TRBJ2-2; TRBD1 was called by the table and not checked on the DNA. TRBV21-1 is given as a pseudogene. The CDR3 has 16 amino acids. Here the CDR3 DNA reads TGTGCCAGCAGCAAAGAAGAGACAGGGAACACCGGGGAGCTGTTTTTT. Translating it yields CASSKEETGNTGELFF.

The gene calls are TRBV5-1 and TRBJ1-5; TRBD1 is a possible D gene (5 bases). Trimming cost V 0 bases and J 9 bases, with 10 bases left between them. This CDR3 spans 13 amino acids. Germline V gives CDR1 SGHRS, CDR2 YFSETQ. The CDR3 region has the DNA TGCGCCAGCAGCTTGGATGATCAGGGGCCCCAGCATTTT. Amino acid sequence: CASSLDDQGPQHF.

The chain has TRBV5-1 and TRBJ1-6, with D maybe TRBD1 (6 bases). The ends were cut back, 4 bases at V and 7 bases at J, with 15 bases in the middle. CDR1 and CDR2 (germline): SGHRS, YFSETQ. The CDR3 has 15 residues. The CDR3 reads CASSGRTANNSPLHF. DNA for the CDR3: TGCGCCAGCAGCGGGCGGACAGCGAACAATTCACCCCTCCACTTT.